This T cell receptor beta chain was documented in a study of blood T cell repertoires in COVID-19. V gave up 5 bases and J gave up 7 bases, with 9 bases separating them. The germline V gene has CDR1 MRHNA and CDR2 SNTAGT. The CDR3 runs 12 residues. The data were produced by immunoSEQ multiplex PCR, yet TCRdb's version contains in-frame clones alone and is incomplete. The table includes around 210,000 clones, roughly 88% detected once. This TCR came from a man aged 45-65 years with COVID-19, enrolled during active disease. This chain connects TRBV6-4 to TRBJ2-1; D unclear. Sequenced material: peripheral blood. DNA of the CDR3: TGTGCCAGCAGTTTACCTACGAATGAGCAGTTCTTC. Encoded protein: CASSLPTNEQFF.